These 8 T cell receptor beta chains came from one sample sequenced in a study of T cell repertoires in cytomegalovirus infection. Their antigens remain unidentified. TCRdb reprocessed the reads via MiXCR and lists one record per CDR3 protein. Of around 340,000 distinct CDR3 sequences in the sample, about 27% were seen once. This material consisted of cultured PBMCs, taken from culture after CMV antigen stimulation. The source is a human donor in good health (CMV status not recorded). Some clones in this sample may be carry-over from other donors' samples.

The rearrangement joins TRBV5-1 to TRBJ2-2; D not certain. The CDR3 is made up of 11 amino acids. Germline V lookup: CDR1 SGHRS, CDR2 YFSETQ. V was cut by 5 bases and J by 8 bases, with 7 bases left in between. The CDR3 DNA reads as TGCGCCAGCAGTGGCGTGGGGGAGCTGTTTTTT. Translated, it gives CASSGVGELFF.

The CDR3 here is CASSGQVGIGNQPQHF. The CDR3 DNA sequence: TGTGCCAGCAGCGGACAGGTTGGGATCGGCAATCAGCCCCAGCATTTT. J is TRBJ1-5 and V is TRBV2; 7 bases map to TRBD1. The CDR3 is 16 residues long. J was trimmed by 2 bases and V by 6 bases; bases with no gene match: 10. In germline, CDR1 is SNHLY, CDR2 FYNNEI.

The sample holds many counts of this clonotype. CDR3 sequence reads: CASSHGLAGGASTDTQYF. The CDR3 DNA follows: TGTGCCAGCAGCCACGGACTAGCGGGGGGGGCTAGCACAGATACGCAGTATTTT. V usage is TRBV5-4 and J usage is TRBJ2-3; 15 bases align to TRBD2. This CDR3 has 18 residues. The junction had 6 bases not matched to a gene; V was cut back by 4 bases and J by 0 bases. CDR1 is SGHNT and CDR2 is YYREEE in the germline V gene (reference sequence).

V usage is TRBV28 and J usage is TRBJ2-7; D unclear. CDR3 length: 15 residues. V lost 3 bases to trimming and J lost 0 bases, with 12 bases between them. The V gene's germline CDR1 is MDHEN and CDR2 SYDVKM. DNA of the CDR3: TGTGCCAGCAGTTTTCTCCCGTCACGCTCCTACGAGCAGTACTTC. Encoded protein: CASSFLPSRSYEQYF.

This chain links TRBV18 with TRBJ1-1; D ambiguous. Per the germline V gene, CDR1 is KGHSH and CDR2 is LQKENI. The CDR3 is 15 amino acids. V was pared by 3 bases and J by 2 bases, with 13 bases between. The CDR3 region is CASSPLQAQNTEAFF. The DNA of the CDR3 is TGTGCCAGCTCACCCCTCCAGGCACAAAACACTGAAGCTTTCTTT. Full variable domain (missing parts from reference TRBV18 and TRBJ1-1): NAGVMQNPRHLVRRRGQEARLRCSPMKGHSHVYWYRQLPEEGLKFMVYLQKENIIDESGMPKERFSAEFPKEGPSILRIQQVVRGDSAAYFCASSPLQAQNTEAFFGQGTRLTVV.

The chain links TRBV7-4 to TRBJ1-1; no definite D call. Trimming left V 0 bases short and J 6 bases short, with 5 bases between. The CDR3 consists of 12 residues. Per the germline V gene, CDR1 is SGHVT and CDR2 is SQSDAQ. The CDR3 loop is CASSLAPAEAFF. The CDR3 nucleotides are TGTGCCAGCAGCTTAGCTCCGGCTGAAGCTTTCTTT.

The chain uses TRBV6-1 and TRBJ1-1; 8 nucleotides align to TRBD1. After removal of 6 bases from V and 1 base from J, the junction contained 10 bases not matched to a gene. Germline-derived CDR1 and CDR2 are MNHNS and SASEGT. There are 16 residues in the CDR3. The CDR3 coding sequence is TGTGCCAGCAGCGCCTTATCCGGACAGGGGAACACTGAAGCTTTCTTT. Its protein product is CASSALSGQGNTEAFF.

The chain carries TRBV12-3 or TRBV12-4 and TRBJ1-2, with unresolved D. Trimming left V 1 base short and J 8 bases short, with 11 bases between. The CDR3 contains 13 residues. The CDR3 here is CASSLDMGLGYTF. CDR3 DNA sequence: TGTGCCAGCAGTTTAGACATGGGGTTGGGCTACACCTTC.